What follows is one T cell receptor beta chain and its context. The data stem from a study of blood T cell repertoires in COVID-19. Study-wide background: Samples representing acute and convalescent COVID-19 were sourced from the United States, Italy and Spain. T cells, B-cell-depleted T cells, or PBMCs supplied cDNA or gDNA.

Original analysis: Researchers report that nucleated cell counts were estimated from reference gene primer amplification. Profiling relied on immunoSEQ multiplex PCR, and the TCRdb table lists in-frame clones only, not all of them. V and J calls and clone size are as listed in that table; D and trimming were resolved from the DNA. The sample holds 100,000 to 150,000 clones, about 85% seen once. Sequenced: peripheral blood. The clonotype comes from a man older than 75 with active or convalescent COVID-19.

The CDR3 region is CASSRGVSLPSGANVLTF. CDR3 bases: TGTGCCAGCAGCCGGGGGGTTAGCTTGCCCTCTGGGGCCAACGTCCTGACTTTC. The V gene is TRBV3-1 (or the pseudogene TRBV3-2), the J gene TRBJ2-6; D might be TRBD2 (6 bases). The CDR3 is 18 residues long. With 4 bases removed from V and 0 bases from J, the gap between germline ends came to 16 bases. Germline CDR1 reads LGHDT; CDR2 reads YNNKEL (reference sequence).